These 25 T cell receptor beta chains were all obtained from the same sample, sequenced in a study of blood T cell repertoires in COVID-19. Clones were read by immunoSEQ multiplex PCR, and TCRdb kept only the in-frame ones, dropping some. The profile shows about 290,000 clones, over 80% of them singletons. The sequenced material came from peripheral blood. Receptors originate from a woman aged 45 to 65 with active or convalescent COVID-19.

The V and J genes are TRBV10-3 and TRBJ1-1; possibly TRBD1 for D (6 bases). The CDR3 contains 12 residues. Per germline, CDR1 ENHRY and CDR2 SYGVKD. V shed 3 bases and J shed 10 bases, with 12 bases lying between them. The CDR3 nucleotides are TGTGCCATCAGTGAAGAGGCAGGGGTAGCTTTCTTT. Amino acids: CAISEEAGVAFF.

There are a few counts of this clone. The V call is TRBV29-1, the J call TRBJ2-7; weak D call: TRBD2 (6 bases). Per germline, CDR1 SQVTM and CDR2 ANQGSEA. CDR3 length: 13 residues. The ends were cut back, 6 bases at V and 4 bases at J, with 16 bases in the middle. CDR3 sequence reads: CSVGTPYTYEQYF. The CDR3, as DNA: TGCAGCGTCGGGACTCCATATACGTACGAGCAGTACTTC.

The genes are TRBV10-3 and TRBJ2-7; D gene ambiguous. CDR1 and CDR2 from the germline V gene are ENHRY and SYGVKD. V was trimmed by 0 bases and J by 0 bases, leaving 21 bases between them. The CDR3 has 19 residues. The DNA for the CDR3 is TGTGCCATCAGTGAGTCGACTCATAAGCCCCGGCATTACTCCTACGAGCAGTACTTC. Translating it yields CAISESTHKPRHYSYEQYF.

This clone was seen only a few times. V gene TRBV24-1 combines with J gene TRBJ1-4; no firm D call. The CDR3 is 16 residues long. Germline values: CDR1 KGHDR, CDR2 SFDVKD. Trimming shortened V by 9 bases and J by 7 bases, and 23 bases separated the two germline ends. For the CDR3, the DNA is TGTGCCACCTCAGAACCCTCGGGCCCCGGAGGTGAAAAACTGTTTTTT. It specifies CATSEPSGPGGEKLFF.

This clone was seen more than once but under ten times. The chain carries TRBV5-6 and TRBJ2-7; D possibly corresponds to TRBD2 (6 bases). The CDR3 has 13 residues. Germline assignment: CDR1 SGHDT and CDR2 YYEEEE. The V end was cut by 2 bases, the J end by 3 bases, with 9 bases between. The CDR3 sequence is CASSFSGSYEQYF. The CDR3 DNA is TGTGCCAGCAGCTTTAGCGGAAGCTACGAGCAGTACTTC.

This chain joins TRBV15 and TRBJ2-3; 8 positions match TRBD1. The junction had 9 bases not matched to a gene; V was cut back by 3 bases and J by 4 bases. Germline CDR1 reads LNHNV; CDR2 reads YYDKDF (reference sequence). The CDR3 loop spans 16 amino acids. CDR3 DNA: TGTGCCACCAGCAGTTTCACAGGGGGTGGCCCAGATACGCAGTATTTT. This codes for CATSSFTGGGPDTQYF.

Note on this clone: A much larger clone sits a single nucleotide away, making a read error possible. Other nucleotide sequences in the sample specify the same CDR3. The chain joins TRBV4-1 to TRBJ2-6; TRBD2 agrees at 7 bases. This CDR3 has 16 residues. The germline gives CDR1 MGHRA, CDR2 YSYEKL. This chain's CDR3 is CASSLPGRAGANVLTF. Written as DNA, the CDR3 is TGTGCCAGCAGCCTCCCAGGGAGGGCTGGGGCCAACGTCCTGACTTTC.

The chain carries TRBV2 and TRBJ1-5; unclear D gene. The CDR3 totals 13 residues. Trimming took 8 bases from V and 10 from J, leaving 18 bases between them. CDR1 SNHLY and CDR2 FYNNEI come from the germline V gene. CDR3 coding DNA: TGTGCCAGCGTTAAAGACTTATTCGACCCCCAGCATTTT. Translated, it gives CASVKDLFDPQHF. Using reference TRBV2 and TRBJ1-5 for the parts outside the CDR3, the full variable domain is EPEVTQTPSHQVTQMGQEVILRCVPISNHLYFYWYRQILGQKVEFLVSFYNNEISEKSEIFDDQFSVERPDGSNFTLKIRSTKLEDSAMYFCASVKDLFDPQHFGDGTRLSIL.

This sequence joins TRBV10-2 and TRBJ1-6; 10 nucleotides line up with TRBD1. Unmatched junction bases numbered 2, after V lost 6 bases and J lost 0 bases. The CDR3 sequence is 16 residues long. Germline CDR1 and CDR2: WSHSY and SAAADI. The CDR3 nucleotides read TGCGCCAGCAGGGGACAGGGGAACTCCTATAATTCACCCCTCCACTTT. Protein sequence: CASRGQGNSYNSPLHF.

This chain joins TRBV2 and TRBJ2-1; TRBD2 agrees at 8 bases. Germline V gene sequence: CDR1 SNHLY, CDR2 FYNNEI. This CDR3 contains 13 residues. V lost 8 bases to trimming and J lost 6 bases; unmatched junction nucleotides: 6. DNA of the CDR3: TGTGCCAGCTTCGGACGGGAGGGCAATGAGCAGTTCTTC. This encodes CASFGREGNEQFF.

The chain is built from TRBV9 and TRBJ1-2; D gene unclear. The germline V and J ends were trimmed by 0 bases and 5 bases, with 11 bases remaining between them. Germline-derived CDR1 and CDR2 are SGDLS and YYNGEE. The CDR3 loop spans 14 amino acids. CDR3 in DNA: TGTGCCAGCAGCGTAGGCAGTTCTTTTTATGGCTACACCTTC. Its translation is CASSVGSSFYGYTF. Full variable domain (remainder filled in from reference TRBV9 and TRBJ1-2): DSGVTQTPKHLITATGQRVTLRCSPRSGDLSVYWYQQSLDQGLQFLIQYYNGEERAKGNILERFSAQQFPDLHSELNLSSLELGDSALYFCASSVGSSFYGYTFGSGTRLTVV.

J is TRBJ2-7 and V is TRBV19; 8 bases line up with TRBD2. Trimming cost V 5 bases and J 1 base; bases outside gene matches: 4. This CDR3 comprises 14 residues. Per germline, CDR1 LNHDA and CDR2 SQIVND (reference sequence). CDR3 bases: TGTGCCAGTAGTTCTAGCGGGTCTTCCTACGAGCAGTACTTC. Encoded protein: CASSSSGSSYEQYF.

The chain combines TRBV4-2 with TRBJ1-2, with D unresolved. Per germline, CDR1 LGHNA and CDR2 YNFKEQ. This CDR3 contains 16 residues. Trimming left V 0 bases short and J 6 bases short, with 17 bases between. CDR3 amino acids: CASSQEEGGRPHGYTF. CDR3 nucleotides: TGTGCCAGCAGCCAAGAAGAGGGAGGCAGGCCCCATGGCTACACCTTC.

The chain couples TRBV21-1 to TRBJ1-2; TRBD1 is taken as the D call from the table, unchecked against the DNA. TRBV21-1 is reported as a pseudogene. CDR3 length: 17 amino acids. As DNA, the CDR3 is TGTGCCAGCAGCTTGCACCCCCCGGGACAGAAGGTATATGGCTACACCTTC. This encodes CASSLHPPGQKVYGYTF.

The chain combines TRBV3-1 (or the pseudogene TRBV3-2) with TRBJ2-3, with 11 bases aligning to TRBD2. Germline values: CDR1 LGHDT, CDR2 YNNKEL (reference sequence). This CDR3 spans 17 amino acids. V gave up 3 bases and J gave up 6 bases; unmatched junction bases: 11. The CDR3 reads CASSHFGSGRASDTQYF. The CDR3 coding sequence is TGTGCCAGCAGCCACTTTGGTAGCGGGAGGGCGAGTGATACGCAGTATTTT.

This clone was seen once. The rearrangement joins TRBV5-1 to TRBJ2-1; 15 bases line up with TRBD2. Germline values: CDR1 SGHRS, CDR2 YFSETQ. V was pared by 6 bases and J by 2 bases, with 9 bases of the junction left unmatched. CDR3 length: 18 amino acids. The CDR3 sequence: CASTGGTSGRSTYNEQFF. The CDR3 nucleotides are TGCGCCAGCACCGGGGGGACTAGCGGGAGGAGCACCTACAATGAGCAGTTCTTC.

This clone was recorded once. The chain combines TRBV3-1 (or the pseudogene TRBV3-2) with TRBJ2-1; D perhaps matches TRBD2 (5 bases). Germline V CDR1 and CDR2: LGHDT, YNNKEL (reference sequence). V was pared by 1 base and J by 6 bases, with 16 bases between. This CDR3 is 16 amino acids long. The CDR3 is CASSQGGISAPNEQFF. CDR3 nucleotide sequence: TGTGCCAGCAGCCAAGGAGGGATTTCCGCTCCCAATGAGCAGTTCTTC.

The rearrangement uses TRBV7-9 and TRBJ2-3; D may be TRBD1 (5 bases). Germline loops: CDR1 SEHNR, CDR2 FQNEAQ (reference sequence). Trimming left V 0 bases short and J 4 bases short, with 14 bases between. The CDR3 contains 16 residues. For the CDR3, the DNA is TGTGCCAGCAGCTTAGCCGGGCAGGGCGGCGCAGATACGCAGTATTTT. The encoded protein is CASSLAGQGGADTQYF.

The chain recombines TRBV27 with TRBJ1-4; D ambiguous. The CDR3 covers 14 residues. Germline values: CDR1 MNHEY, CDR2 SMNVEV (reference sequence). Trimming removed 5 bases at V and 4 bases at J, with 11 bases between. CDR3 sequence reads: CASSPWAGNEKLFF. In nucleotides, the CDR3 is TGTGCCAGCAGTCCCTGGGCGGGTAATGAAAAACTGTTTTTT.

As to this clone: This may arise from a read error, as a much more abundant clone is one base away. The chain couples TRBV6-1 to TRBJ1-2, with TRBD1 identical over 11 bases. The CDR3 runs 14 residues. Germline CDR1 is MNHNS and CDR2 is SASEGT. With 6 bases clipped from V and 5 bases from J, the junction kept 5 bases outside the gene matches. The CDR3 protein is CASRPGQGGYGYTF. The CDR3 nucleotides are TGTGCCAGCAGGCCGGGACAGGGGGGTTATGGCTACACCTTC.

This sequence joins TRBV19 and TRBJ2-2, with 10 bases identical to TRBD2. CDR3 size: 18 residues. From germline, CDR1 is LNHDA and CDR2 SQIVND (reference sequence). Germline trimming cut 3 bases from V and 2 bases from J; bases unmatched to any gene: 9. CDR3 sequence reads: CASSIWSGRAENTGELFF. As DNA, the CDR3 is TGTGCCAGTAGTATTTGGAGCGGGAGGGCCGAAAACACCGGGGAGCTGTTTTTT. The full variable domain, its missing parts supplied by reference TRBV19 and TRBJ2-2, is DGGITQSPKYLFRKEGQNVTLSCEQNLNHDAMYWYRQDPGQGLRLIYYSQIVNDFQKGDIAEGYSVSREKKESFPLTVTSAQKNPTAFYLCASSIWSGRAENTGELFFGEGSRLTVL.

The CDR3 is CASSIQTTQETQYF. The CDR3 DNA sequence: TGTGCCAGCAGCATCCAGACTACCCAAGAGACCCAGTACTTC. V usage is TRBV5-4 and J usage is TRBJ2-5; D is perhaps TRBD2 (5 bases). The CDR3 totals 14 residues. Germline CDR1 and CDR2: SGHNT and YYREEE (reference sequence). Trimming shortened V by 4 bases and J by 1 base, and 11 bases separated the two germline ends.

V usage is TRBV27 and J usage is TRBJ2-7; D not resolved. V dropped 7 bases and J dropped 4 bases, with 17 bases sitting between them. Germline CDR1 and CDR2: MNHEY and SMNVEV (reference sequence). The CDR3 consists of 14 residues. Written as DNA, the CDR3 is TGTGCCAGCAACGAACCAGGCAGGCAGTACGAGCAGTACTTC. This codes for CASNEPGRQYEQYF.

The chain links TRBV27 to TRBJ2-7, with D possibly matching TRBD2 (7 bases). Trimming took 6 bases from V and 3 from J, leaving 18 bases between them. Germline CDR1 reads MNHEY; CDR2 reads SMNVEV (reference sequence). The CDR3 consists of 15 residues. CDR3 amino acids: CASSPTSRGGYEQYF. Written as DNA, the CDR3 is TGTGCCAGCAGCCCTACTAGTAGGGGGGGCTACGAGCAGTACTTC.

The V gene is TRBV5-1, the J gene TRBJ1-1, with D possibly being TRBD1 (6 bases). CDR3 length: 13 amino acids. In germline, CDR1 is SGHRS, CDR2 YFSETQ. V lost 2 bases and J lost 5, with 10 bases in between. Here the CDR3 DNA reads TGCGCCAGCAGCTTCGCCCAGGGGACTGAAGCTTTCTTT. The encoded protein is CASSFAQGTEAFF.